The 4 T cell receptor beta chains below come from one sample, sequenced in a study of blood T cell repertoires in COVID-19. Here immunoSEQ multiplex PCR was the method, and the copy in TCRdb shows in-frame clones only, minus some. The sample comprises 400,000 to 550,000 clones, around 88% of which are singletons, and over 4% rests with the top ten. What was sequenced was peripheral blood. The source is a woman aged 25 to 39 with acute or convalescent COVID-19.

The CDR3 sequence: CASRQEPYGYTF. Here the CDR3 DNA reads TGTGCCAGCAGGCAGGAACCCTATGGCTACACCTTC. The V and J genes are TRBV12-3 or TRBV12-4 and TRBJ1-2; D unresolved. With 6 bases removed from V and 4 bases from J, the gap between germline ends came to 9 bases. CDR3 length: 12 residues.

The chain is built from TRBV28 and TRBJ2-5; D possibly corresponds to TRBD1 (6 bases). The germline V gene has CDR1 MDHEN and CDR2 SYDVKM. CDR3 length equals 14 residues. The V end lost 6 bases, the J end lost 3 bases, and 14 bases lay between the germline ends. CDR3 region: CASSPNAGEETQYF. CDR3 in DNA: TGTGCCAGCAGCCCCAACGCAGGGGAAGAGACCCAGTACTTC. The whole variable domain, remainder taken from reference TRBV28 and TRBJ2-5, is DVKVTQSSRYLVKRTGEKVFLECVQDMDHENMFWYRQDPGLGLRLIYFSYDVKMKEKGDIPEGYSVSREKKERFSLILESASTNQTSMYLCASSPNAGEETQYFGPGTRLLVL.

This chain connects TRBV4-2 to TRBJ2-7; perhaps TRBD2 as D (6 bases). This CDR3 is 17 amino acids long. With 0 bases removed from V and 2 bases from J, the gap between germline ends came to 17 bases. CDR1 and CDR2 (germline): LGHNA, YNFKEQ. The CDR3 spells CASSQDLLAGSPYEQYF. CDR3 DNA sequence: TGTGCCAGCAGCCAAGATTTGTTGGCGGGGTCCCCCTACGAGCAGTACTTC.

The chain is built from TRBV7-2 and TRBJ2-6, with 7 nucleotides matching TRBD1. After removal of 5 bases from V and 3 bases from J, the junction contained 4 bases not matched to a gene. CDR3 length: 15 amino acids. Germline CDR1 SGHTA, CDR2 FQGNSA. CDR3 amino acids: CASSHDRVGANVLTF. As DNA, the CDR3 is TGTGCCAGCAGCCATGACAGGGTTGGGGCCAACGTCCTGACTTTC. Full variable domain (rest looked up from reference TRBV7-2 and TRBJ2-6): GAGVSQSPSNKVTEKGKDVELRCDPISGHTALYWYRQSLGQGLEFLIYFQGNSAPDKSGLPSDRFSAERTGGSVSTLTIQRTQQEDSAVYLCASSHDRVGANVLTFGAGSRLTVL.